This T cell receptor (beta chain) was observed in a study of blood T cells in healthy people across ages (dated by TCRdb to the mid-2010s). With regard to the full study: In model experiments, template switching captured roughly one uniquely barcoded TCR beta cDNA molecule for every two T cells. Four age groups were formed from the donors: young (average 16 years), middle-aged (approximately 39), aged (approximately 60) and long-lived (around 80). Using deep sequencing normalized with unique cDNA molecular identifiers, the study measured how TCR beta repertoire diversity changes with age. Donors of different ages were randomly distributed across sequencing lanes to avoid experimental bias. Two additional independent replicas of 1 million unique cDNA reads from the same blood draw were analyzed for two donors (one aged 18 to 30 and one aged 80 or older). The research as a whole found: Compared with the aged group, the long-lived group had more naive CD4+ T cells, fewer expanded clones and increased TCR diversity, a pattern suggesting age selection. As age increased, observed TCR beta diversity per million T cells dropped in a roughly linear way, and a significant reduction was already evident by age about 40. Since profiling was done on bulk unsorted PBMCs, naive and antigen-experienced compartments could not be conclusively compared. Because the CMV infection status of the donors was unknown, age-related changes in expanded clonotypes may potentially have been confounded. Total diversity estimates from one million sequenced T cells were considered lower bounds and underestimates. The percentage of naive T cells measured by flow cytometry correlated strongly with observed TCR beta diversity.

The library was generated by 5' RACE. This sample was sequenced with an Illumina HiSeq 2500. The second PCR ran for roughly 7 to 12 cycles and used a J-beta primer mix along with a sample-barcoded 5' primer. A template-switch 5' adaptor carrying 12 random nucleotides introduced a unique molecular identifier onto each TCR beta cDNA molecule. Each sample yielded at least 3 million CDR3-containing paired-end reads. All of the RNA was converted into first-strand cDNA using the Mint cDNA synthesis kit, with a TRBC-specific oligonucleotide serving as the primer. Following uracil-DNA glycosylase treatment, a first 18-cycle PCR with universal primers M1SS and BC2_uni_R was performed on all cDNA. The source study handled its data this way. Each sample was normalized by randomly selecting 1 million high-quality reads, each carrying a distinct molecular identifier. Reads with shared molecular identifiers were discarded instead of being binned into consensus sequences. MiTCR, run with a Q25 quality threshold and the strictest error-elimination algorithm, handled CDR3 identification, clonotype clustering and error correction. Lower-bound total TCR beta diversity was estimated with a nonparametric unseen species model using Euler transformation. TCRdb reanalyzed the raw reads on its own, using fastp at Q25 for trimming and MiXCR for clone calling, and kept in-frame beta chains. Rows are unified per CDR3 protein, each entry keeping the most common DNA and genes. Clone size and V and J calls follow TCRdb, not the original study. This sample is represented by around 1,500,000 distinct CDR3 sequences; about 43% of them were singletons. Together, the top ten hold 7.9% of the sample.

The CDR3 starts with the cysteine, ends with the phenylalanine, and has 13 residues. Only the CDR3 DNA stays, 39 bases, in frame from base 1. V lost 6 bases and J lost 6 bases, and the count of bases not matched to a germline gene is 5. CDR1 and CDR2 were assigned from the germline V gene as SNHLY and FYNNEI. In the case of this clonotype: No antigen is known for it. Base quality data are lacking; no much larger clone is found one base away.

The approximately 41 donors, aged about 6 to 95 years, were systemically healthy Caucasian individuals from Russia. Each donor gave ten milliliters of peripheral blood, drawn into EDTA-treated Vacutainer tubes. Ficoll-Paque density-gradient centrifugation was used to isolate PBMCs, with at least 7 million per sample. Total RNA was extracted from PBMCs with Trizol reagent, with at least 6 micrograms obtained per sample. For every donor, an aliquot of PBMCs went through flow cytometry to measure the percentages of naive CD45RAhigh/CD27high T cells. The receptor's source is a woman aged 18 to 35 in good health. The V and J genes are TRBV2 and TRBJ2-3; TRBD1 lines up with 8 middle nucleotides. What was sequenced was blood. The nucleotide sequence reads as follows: TGTGCCAGCAGACAACAGGGGGAGGATACGCAGTATTTT. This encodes CASRQQGEDTQYF.